This record covers a single T cell receptor (beta chain). Its antigen is not identified. The data belong to a study of T cell responses to AZD1222 COVID-19 vaccine. TCRdb keeps only in-frame clones here, not all; method: immunoSEQ multiplex PCR. Of around 62,000 clones listed, roughly 90% are singletons. Overall study findings and caveats: The sample set comprised mostly white British donors with more females, and clonal diversity was possibly underestimated.

The CDR3 spans 13 residues. Germline CDR1 is MNHEY and CDR2 is SMNVEV (reference sequence). Trimming took off 6 bases at V and 5 bases at J, with 13 bases between the two ends. The chain combines TRBV27 with TRBJ2-5, with D perhaps TRBD1 or TRBD2 (5 bases each). The input for sequencing was peripheral blood, taken on day 0 of AZD1222 vaccination. This receptor was taken from an adult in good health. CDR3 coding DNA: TGTGCCAGCAGCCCCGGGACCGCCGAGACCCAGTACTTC. Its protein is CASSPGTAETQYF.